One T cell receptor beta chain is described in this entry. Antigen unknown. These data originate in a study of radiation and T cells in renal cell carcinoma. Time point here: blood 2 weeks post-SBRT. The treatment here: 15 Gy SBRT to primary tumor, nephrectomy 4 weeks later. Findings and caveats of the study: Top tumor clonotypes rose in blood 2 weeks post-radiation, then contracted.

The CDR3 extends over 12 amino acids. Germline V gives CDR1 MDHEN, CDR2 SYDVKM. Trimming shortened V by 9 bases and J by 8 bases, and 16 bases separated the two germline ends. Libraries were prepared by immunoSEQ multiplex PCR; TCRdb keeps only in-frame clonotypes and omits some of them. The sample shows some 80,000 clones, 70% to 90% of them seen only once. The clonotype was recovered from a woman in her fifties or sixties with renal cell carcinoma. Material: blood, obtained from a patient whose treatment included radiotherapy and nephrectomy. The chain uses TRBV28 and TRBJ1-1; D remains unclear. CDR3 region: CASQRAAGEAFF. The CDR3 DNA follows: TGTGCCAGTCAAAGGGCAGCAGGAGAAGCTTTCTTT.